One sample yielded the 30 T cell receptor beta chains listed below, sequenced in a study of blood T cells in healthy people across ages. For the second PCR, which ran for 7 to 11 cycles, a sample-barcoded 5' primer and a J-beta primer mix were used. Via MiXCR, TCRdb re-called the 5' RACE reads, giving one row per CDR3 protein. This table holds 850,000 to 1,100,000 distinct CDR3 sequences, more than 30% found once. Specimen: blood. The receptors were gathered from a young man in good health.

The chain couples TRBV7-2 to TRBJ1-2; D call uncertain. This CDR3 comprises 15 residues. Germline V CDR1 and CDR2: SGHTA, FQGNSA. Trimming pared 4 bases from V and 5 bases from J, leaving 17 bases between. Written as DNA, the CDR3 is TGTGCCAGCAGCTCCCTGCCGATACAACCATATGGCTACACCTTC. Protein sequence: CASSSLPIQPYGYTF. Drawing the rest from reference TRBV7-2 and TRBJ1-2, the complete variable domain is GAGVSQSPSNKVTEKGKDVELRCDPISGHTALYWYRQSLGQGLEFLIYFQGNSAPDKSGLPSDRFSAERTGGSVSTLTIQRTQQEDSAVYLCASSSLPIQPYGYTFGSGTRLTVV.

In its sample, this clonotype was seen a few times. The chain carries TRBV6-6 and TRBJ2-7, with D possibly TRBD2 on 5 matching bases. The V gene lost 10 bases and the J gene lost 2 bases, with 15 bases spanning the gap. Germline V CDR1 and CDR2: MNHNY, SVGAGI (reference sequence). The CDR3 loop spans 13 amino acids. This chain's CDR3 is CATRPGIPYEQYF. The CDR3 region has the DNA TGTGCCACACGGCCGGGAATCCCCTACGAGCAGTACTTC.

This clonotype was recorded a few times. The gene calls are TRBV6-2 or TRBV6-3 and TRBJ2-3; TRBD2 aligns across 9 bases. Germline-derived CDR1 and CDR2 are MNHEY and SVGEGT. This CDR3 spans 16 amino acids. V dropped 0 bases and J dropped 3; count of bases not matched to a gene: 4. The CDR3 DNA follows: TGTGCCAGCAGTTACTCGACAACTAGCGGGACAGATACGCAGTATTTT. Amino acids: CASSYSTTSGTDTQYF.

On this clonotype: At one end, the junction sequence differs from germline, possibly due to a read error. The chain links TRBV5-1 to TRBJ2-1, with TRBD2 matching over 8 bases. Per germline, CDR1 SGHRS and CDR2 YFSETQ. This CDR3 is built from 16 residues. The CDR3, as DNA: TGCGCCAACAGCATCACTAGCGGCCTCTCCTACAATGAGCAGTTCTTC. It translates to CANSITSGLSYNEQFF.

Points on this clonotype: With a much larger clone just one base away, this may be a read error. The V gene is TRBV27, the J gene TRBJ2-4; D is tentatively TRBD1 or TRBD2 (5 bases each). The germline V gene encodes CDR1 MNHEY and CDR2 SMNVEV (reference sequence). The CDR3 contains 12 residues. Trimming left V 6 bases short and J 13 bases short, with 16 bases between. In DNA form, the CDR3 reads TGTGCCAGCAGCCTGGGGGTGAGTGAGCAGTACTTC. It translates to CASSLGVSEQYF.

The chain links TRBV2 to TRBJ1-1; D is uncertain. Trimming removed 4 bases at V and 11 bases at J, with 17 bases between. CDR1 and CDR2 from the germline V gene are SNHLY and FYNNEI. The CDR3 consists of 13 residues. CDR3 DNA sequence: TGTGCCAGCAGTGCTGCGGGGTTCCCCGGGGCTTTCTTT. Translating gives CASSAAGFPGAFF.

This clonotype was detected only a few times. The CDR3 here is CASSSFPDREASTDTQYF. Here the CDR3 DNA reads TGTGCCAGCAGTTCCTTCCCAGACAGGGAAGCTAGCACAGATACGCAGTATTTT. This chain uses TRBV12-3 or TRBV12-4 with TRBJ2-3; TRBD1 agrees at 7 bases. With 4 bases clipped from V and 0 bases from J, the junction kept 13 bases outside the gene matches. The CDR3 extends over 18 amino acids.

For this clonotype: This may arise from a read error, as a much more abundant clone is one base away. The chain recombines TRBV10-3 with TRBJ1-2; perhaps TRBD1 as D (5 bases). CDR3 size: 17 residues. CDR1 is ENHRY and CDR2 is SYGVKD in the germline V gene. The CDR3 is CAVSESYRQGPNYGYTF. The DNA of the CDR3 is TGTGCCGTCAGTGAGTCGTATCGTCAGGGTCCTAACTATGGCTACACCTTC.

The chain has TRBV6-1 and TRBJ1-2; D is unclear. V lost 6 bases and J lost 4, with 15 bases in between. The CDR3 is 14 amino acids. Germline CDR1 MNHNS, CDR2 SASEGT. CDR3 in DNA: TGTGCCAGCAGAGCCCTAATACTCAGCTATGGCTACACCTTC. Its translation is CASRALILSYGYTF.

V is TRBV5-6 and J is TRBJ2-7, with a tentative D call TRBD2 (7 bases). The V end was cut by 4 bases, the J end by 3 bases, with 14 bases between. CDR1 is SGHDT and CDR2 is YYEEEE in the germline V gene. The CDR3 contains 14 residues. CDR3 coding DNA: TGTGCCAGCAGCATAGGGGGGGGTCTCTACGAGCAGTACTTC. Encoded protein: CASSIGGGLYEQYF.

V gene TRBV14 combines with J gene TRBJ2-5; 10 bases fit TRBD1. The J call is doubtful: the DNA matches TRBJ2-7 better. The CDR3 is 14 residues long. Germline lookup yields CDR1 SGHDN and CDR2 FVKESK. The CDR3 reads CASSQGTGVHEQYF. Here the CDR3 DNA reads TGTGCCAGCAGCCAGGGGACAGGGGTCCACGAGCAGTACTTC.

The CDR3 DNA reads as TGTGCCAGCAGCCAGGGGGACTTACAAGAGACCCAGTACTTC. Protein: CASSQGDLQETQYF. The V and J genes are TRBV7-2 and TRBJ2-5; D might be TRBD1 (7 bases). The CDR3 loop spans 14 amino acids. CDR1 and CDR2 from the germline V gene are SGHTA and FQGNSA. Trimming took off 5 bases at V and 2 bases at J, with 12 bases between the two ends.

This clonotype was seen ten or more times. The chain employs TRBV7-8 and TRBJ1-4; D might be TRBD1 (6 bases). V was cut by 5 bases and J by 8 bases, with 18 bases left in between. The CDR3 contains 15 residues. Germline V CDR1 and CDR2: SGHVS, FQNEAQ. The CDR3 sequence is CASSAHRQASEKLFF. CDR3 bases: TGTGCCAGCAGCGCCCACAGACAGGCTTCGGAAAAACTGTTTTTT.

V gene TRBV6-1 combines with J gene TRBJ1-6; maybe TRBD1 (5 bases). Germline loops: CDR1 MNHNS, CDR2 SASEGT. Trimming removed 3 bases at V and 2 bases at J, with 8 bases between. This CDR3 comprises 15 residues. DNA for the CDR3: TGTGCCAGCAGTGAGGGGCAGGCCTATAATTCACCCCTCCACTTT. This gives the protein CASSEGQAYNSPLHF.

The V gene is TRBV21-1, the J gene TRBJ1-1; the D call of TRBD1 is as the table states it, not checked on the DNA. TRBV21-1 is flagged as a pseudogene. The CDR3 has 14 residues. CDR3 residues: CASSKGDRFTEAFF. The CDR3 DNA reads TGTGCCAGCAGCAAAGGAGACAGGTTCACTGAAGCTTTCTTT.

DNA of the CDR3: TGTGCCAGCAGTCCTACTCGACAGGGGGCGAAGGACGAGCAGTACTTC. Protein product: CASSPTRQGAKDEQYF. The rearrangement joins TRBV6-6 to TRBJ2-7; 10 bases line up with TRBD1. The CDR3 extends over 16 amino acids. Trimming cost V 5 bases and J 5 bases; bases outside gene matches: 12. Germline lookup yields CDR1 MNHNY and CDR2 SVGAGI (reference sequence).

This clonotype was seen only a few times. The V gene is TRBV6-2 or TRBV6-3, the J gene TRBJ1-5, with 9 bases aligning to TRBD1. Germline V gives CDR1 MNHEY, CDR2 SVGEGT. V was pared by 6 bases and J by 6 bases, with 12 bases of the junction left unmatched. The CDR3 consists of 16 residues. The CDR3 loop reads CASRPIPGQGVQPQHF. CDR3 DNA: TGTGCCAGCAGACCCATCCCGGGACAGGGAGTTCAGCCCCAGCATTTT.

This clonotype appeared a few times. The CDR3 DNA is TGCAGTGCTAGAGGGTTAGCGGGGGGGATCCAAGAGACCCAGTACTTC. Protein sequence: CSARGLAGGIQETQYF. V is TRBV20-1 and J is TRBJ2-5, with TRBD2 matching over 11 bases. With V trimmed by 1 base and J by 1 base, 5 bases remained unmatched. This CDR3 has 16 amino acids. Germline lookup yields CDR1 DFQATT and CDR2 SNEGSKA (reference sequence).

A few counts support this clonotype. The V gene is TRBV6-2 or TRBV6-3, the J gene TRBJ2-3; D possibly corresponds to TRBD2 (5 bases). The CDR3 totals 13 residues. The V end was cut by 6 bases, the J end by 2 bases, with 9 bases between. Germline V lookup: CDR1 MNHEY, CDR2 SVGEGT. CDR3 sequence reads: CASREESTDTQYF. Written as DNA, the CDR3 is TGTGCCAGCAGGGAGGAGTCCACAGATACGCAGTATTTT.

J is TRBJ2-3 and V is TRBV7-2, with 7 bases identical to TRBD2. V dropped 5 bases and J dropped 3; count of bases not matched to a gene: 11. The CDR3 length is 16 residues. The V gene's germline CDR1 is SGHTA and CDR2 FQGNSA. CDR3: CASSPNSGRGTDTQYF. In nucleotides, the CDR3 is TGTGCCAGCAGCCCCAACTCCGGGCGGGGGACAGATACGCAGTATTTT. Full variable domain (missing parts from reference TRBV7-2 and TRBJ2-3): GAGVSQSPSNKVTEKGKDVELRCDPISGHTALYWYRQSLGQGLEFLIYFQGNSAPDKSGLPSDRFSAERTGGSVSTLTIQRTQQEDSAVYLCASSPNSGRGTDTQYFGPGTRLTVL.

The rearrangement links TRBV12-3 or TRBV12-4 to TRBJ2-2; 8 positions agree with TRBD2. This CDR3 contains 14 residues. Losses at the gene ends were 10 bases for V and 4 bases for J; bases not matched to a gene: 8. CDR3 in DNA: TGTGCCACTGAAGCGGGGGCCTCCACCGGGGAGCTGTTTTTT. Translating it yields CATEAGASTGELFF.

V usage is TRBV10-3 and J usage is TRBJ2-5; D assignment may be TRBD1 or TRBD2 (5 bases each). Per the germline V gene, CDR1 is ENHRY and CDR2 is SYGVKD. V was cut by 4 bases and J by 4 bases, with 13 bases left in between. This CDR3 comprises 14 residues. The CDR3 reads CAISALGELETQYF. The CDR3 DNA sequence: TGTGCCATCAGTGCGCTGGGGGAGTTAGAGACCCAGTACTTC.

The chain is built from TRBV12-3 or TRBV12-4 and TRBJ1-4; D ambiguous. With 5 bases removed from V and 5 bases from J, the gap between germline ends came to 15 bases. This CDR3 contains 15 residues. The CDR3 loop reads CASSPIRVSNEKLFF. CDR3 nucleotides: TGTGCCAGCAGTCCCATCCGGGTCTCAAATGAAAAACTGTTTTTT.

This clonotype appeared a few times. The CDR3 sequence is CASSPKDSHYGYTF. DNA of the CDR3: TGTGCCAGCTCACCAAAGGACAGCCACTATGGCTACACCTTC. V is TRBV18 and J is TRBJ1-2; a possible D gene is TRBD1 (6 bases). This CDR3 region has 14 residues. Germline values: CDR1 KGHSH, CDR2 LQKENI. Trimming left V 2 bases short and J 3 bases short, with 10 bases between.

This clonotype has only a few counts. This chain uses TRBV20-1 with TRBJ1-4; maybe TRBD1 (6 bases). Germline lookup yields CDR1 DFQATT and CDR2 SNEGSKA (reference sequence). Trimming left V 6 bases short and J 7 bases short, with 18 bases between. CDR3 length equals 14 residues. The CDR3 sequence is CSAHPGAGGEKLFF. The CDR3 DNA reads TGCAGTGCCCATCCGGGGGCCGGAGGTGAAAAACTGTTTTTT.

J is TRBJ2-3 and V is TRBV6-2 or TRBV6-3, with 7 positions matching TRBD1. V shed 5 bases, J shed 3 bases, and the junction held 5 bases outside the gene matches. The CDR3 totals 14 residues. Germline V gives CDR1 MNHEY, CDR2 SVGEGT. The CDR3 nucleotides read TGTGCCAGCAGTCGGACAGGTTTTACAGATACGCAGTATTTT. Translated: CASSRTGFTDTQYF.

J is TRBJ2-1 and V is TRBV9; D possibly matches TRBD1 or TRBD2 (5 bases each). Per the germline V gene, CDR1 is SGDLS and CDR2 is YYNGEE. V was shortened by 4 bases and J by 1 base, with 15 bases between the two germline ends. The CDR3 is made up of 16 amino acids. The CDR3 here is CASSPRDGDSYNEQFF. The CDR3 nucleotides are TGTGCCAGCAGCCCGAGGGACGGAGATTCCTACAATGAGCAGTTCTTC.

At least ten counts were recorded for this clonotype. The CDR3 sequence is CASSQDRWGGRTQYF. Here the CDR3 DNA reads TGTGCCAGCAGCCAAGATAGGTGGGGGGGCAGGACGCAGTATTTT. The gene calls are TRBV4-2 and TRBJ2-3, with a tentative D call TRBD2 (7 bases). V was cut by 0 bases and J by 9 bases, with 16 bases left in between. The germline V gene has CDR1 LGHNA and CDR2 YNFKEQ. The CDR3 is made up of 15 amino acids.

J is TRBJ2-1 and V is TRBV12-5; no clear D. The CDR3 length is 15 residues. Germline loops: CDR1 LGHNT, CDR2 FRNRAP. Trimming took off 6 bases at V and 4 bases at J, with 16 bases between the two ends. CDR3 DNA: TGTGCTAGTGGCTCGGTCGAAGGCCGGTACAATGAGCAGTTCTTC. Protein sequence: CASGSVEGRYNEQFF.

This chain joins TRBV7-2 and TRBJ1-4, with D maybe TRBD1 (6 bases). Germline loops: CDR1 SGHTA, CDR2 FQGNSA. CDR3 length: 16 residues. Trimming cost V 5 bases and J 3 bases, with 16 bases left between them. CDR3 in amino acids: CASSPDSYAANEKLFF. The CDR3 region has the DNA TGTGCCAGCAGCCCGGACAGCTATGCAGCTAATGAAAAACTGTTTTTT.